The 2 T cell receptor beta chains listed next were all sequenced from one sample in a study of blood T cells in healthy people across ages. It was with a sample-barcoded 5' primer and a J-beta primer mix that a second PCR of roughly 7 to 12 cycles was run. TCRdb recomputed calls from the 5' RACE reads with MiXCR, one row per CDR3 protein. The sample lists under 2 million distinct CDR3 sequences; roughly 32% were seen once. Sequenced input: blood. The receptors were sampled from a woman aged 30 to 39 in good health.

The chain links TRBV20-1 to TRBJ2-4; 7 nucleotides align to TRBD2. The J call may be wrong; the DNA end is better matched by TRBJ2-5. CDR1 DFQATT and CDR2 SNEGSKA come from the germline V gene (reference sequence). The CDR3 contains 17 residues. CDR3 sequence: CSAKAIHLAATQETQYF. The CDR3 nucleotides read TGCAGTGCTAAGGCGATACACCTAGCGGCGACTCAAGAGACCCAGTACTTC.

Points on this clonotype: This may stem from a read error, because a much larger clone lies one nucleotide away. The chain employs TRBV27 and TRBJ2-7; the match to TRBD2 covers 11 bases. The germline V gene has CDR1 MNHEY and CDR2 SMNVEV (reference sequence). V was pared by 5 bases and J by 4 bases, with 16 bases of the junction left unmatched. The CDR3 is made up of 18 amino acids. The DNA of the CDR3 is TGTGCCAGCAGTCCCATCACTAGCGGGAGCTCCTTCAGGTACGAGCAGTACTTC. Its translation is CASSPITSGSSFRYEQYF.